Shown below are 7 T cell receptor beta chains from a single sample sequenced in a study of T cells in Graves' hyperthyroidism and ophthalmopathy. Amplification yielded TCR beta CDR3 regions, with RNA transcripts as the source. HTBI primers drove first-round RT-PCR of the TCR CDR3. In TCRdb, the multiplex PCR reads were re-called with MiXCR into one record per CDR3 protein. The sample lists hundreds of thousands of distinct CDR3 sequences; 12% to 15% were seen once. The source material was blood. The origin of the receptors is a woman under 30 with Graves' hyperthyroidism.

DNA for the CDR3: TGCGCCAGCAGCGCGATTCATAAACAGGGGTACGAGCAGTACTTC. This translates into CASSAIHKQGYEQYF. This chain links TRBV4-1 with TRBJ2-7; 7 positions match TRBD1. CDR1 and CDR2 (germline): MGHRA, YSYEKL. The CDR3 spans 15 residues. The J segment lost 4 bases and the V segment lost 5 bases, leaving 11 bases of the junction unmatched.

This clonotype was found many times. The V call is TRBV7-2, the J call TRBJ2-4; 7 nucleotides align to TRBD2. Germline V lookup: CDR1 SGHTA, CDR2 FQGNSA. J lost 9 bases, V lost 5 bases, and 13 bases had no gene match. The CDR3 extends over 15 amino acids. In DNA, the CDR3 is TGTGCCAGCAGCCCCTCGGCTACCTTAGCGGGCATTCAGTACTTC. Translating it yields CASSPSATLAGIQYF. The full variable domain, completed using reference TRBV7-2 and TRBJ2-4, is GAGVSQSPSNKVTEKGKDVELRCDPISGHTALYWYRQSLGQGLEFLIYFQGNSAPDKSGLPSDRFSAERTGGSVSTLTIQRTQQEDSAVYLCASSPSATLAGIQYFGAGTRLSVL.

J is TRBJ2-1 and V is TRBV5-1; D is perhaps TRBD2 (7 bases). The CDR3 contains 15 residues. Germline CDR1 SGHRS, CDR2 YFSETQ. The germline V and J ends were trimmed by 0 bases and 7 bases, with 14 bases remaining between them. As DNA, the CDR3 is TGCGCCAGCAGCTTGGTCGGGGAGGGGGGGAATGAGCAGTTCTTC. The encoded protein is CASSLVGEGGNEQFF.

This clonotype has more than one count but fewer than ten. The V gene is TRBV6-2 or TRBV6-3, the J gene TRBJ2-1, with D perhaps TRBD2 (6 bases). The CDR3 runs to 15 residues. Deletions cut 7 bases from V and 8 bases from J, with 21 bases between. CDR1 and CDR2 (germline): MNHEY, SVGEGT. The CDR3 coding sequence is TGTGCCAGCACCTACTCGCGGGGCAGGGTACATGAGCAGTTCTTC. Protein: CASTYSRGRVHEQFF.

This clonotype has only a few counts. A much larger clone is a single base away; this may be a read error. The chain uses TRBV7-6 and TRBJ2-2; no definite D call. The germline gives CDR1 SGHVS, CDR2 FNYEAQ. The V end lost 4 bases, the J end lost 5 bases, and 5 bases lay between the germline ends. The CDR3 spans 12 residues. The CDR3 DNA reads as TGTGCCAGCAGCTCCATTACCGGGGAGCTGTTTTTT. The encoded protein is CASSSITGELFF.

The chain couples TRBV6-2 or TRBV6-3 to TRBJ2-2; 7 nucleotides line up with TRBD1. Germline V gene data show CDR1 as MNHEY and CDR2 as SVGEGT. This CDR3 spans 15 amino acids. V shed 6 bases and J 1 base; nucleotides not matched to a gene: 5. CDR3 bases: TGTGCCAGCAGAACCGACAGGGTGAACACCGGGGAGCTGTTTTTT. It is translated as CASRTDRVNTGELFF.

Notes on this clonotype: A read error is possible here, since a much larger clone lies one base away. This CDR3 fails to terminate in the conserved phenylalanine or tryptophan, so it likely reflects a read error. DNA of the CDR3: TGTGCCACCAGCAGAGATAGACCGAATAATTCACCCCTCCACTCT. Protein product: CATSRDRPNNSPLHS. The chain couples TRBV15 to TRBJ1-6; D uncertain. The ends were cut back, 0 bases at V and 5 bases at J, with 8 bases in the middle. The CDR3 consists of 15 residues. Germline CDR1 is LNHNV and CDR2 is YYDKDF (reference sequence).